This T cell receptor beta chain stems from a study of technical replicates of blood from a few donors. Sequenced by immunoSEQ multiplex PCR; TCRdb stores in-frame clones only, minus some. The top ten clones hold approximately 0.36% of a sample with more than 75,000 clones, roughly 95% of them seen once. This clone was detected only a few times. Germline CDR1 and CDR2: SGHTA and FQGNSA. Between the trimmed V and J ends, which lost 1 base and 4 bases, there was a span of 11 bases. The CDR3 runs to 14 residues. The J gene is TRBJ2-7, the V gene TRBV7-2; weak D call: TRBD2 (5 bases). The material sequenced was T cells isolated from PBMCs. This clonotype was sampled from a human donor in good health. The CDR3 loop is CASSLEVSVYEQYF. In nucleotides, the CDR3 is TGTGCCAGCAGCTTAGAGGTTAGCGTGTACGAGCAGTACTTC.